This TCR beta chain was documented in a study of regulatory T cells in long-lasting Graves disease. Overall study: Graves' patients who were just diagnosed had used antithyroid drugs for under 3 months. Study conclusions and caveats: Relative to new patients (966), persistent patients exhibited greater sharing of public clonotypes (about 2,700).

This clonotype occurred many times. What it recognizes is unknown. The TCR beta library used iRepertoire HTBI primers with Arm-PCR amplification of CDR3. TCRdb independently ran MiXCR on the multiplex PCR reads; one entry per CDR3 protein. The top ten clones hold roughly 8% of a sample with around 400,000 distinct CDR3 sequences, over 12% of them seen once. The time point denotes: newly diagnosed GD, antithyroid drugs for less than 3 months. Making the TCR library involved RNA that had been extracted from PBMCs. Germline CDR1 and CDR2: SGHRS and YFSETQ. The CDR3 runs to 14 residues. Deletions cut 4 bases from V and 6 bases from J, with 14 bases between. These data are also associated with another study on T cells in Graves' hyperthyroidism and ophthalmopathy. As that study records: Graves' hyperthyroidism showing no ophthalmopathy progression within 18 months was considered stable. In the first-round RT-PCR of the TCR CDR3, the HTBI primer set was used.

This specimen was peripheral blood mononuclear cells (PBMCs), taken at new diagnosis, from a patient treated with antithyroid drugs. The TCR was taken from a woman in her forties with Graves disease. The chain couples TRBV5-1 to TRBJ2-1, with D perhaps TRBD2 (5 bases). The CDR3 loop is CASSRDTSFNEQFF. The DNA of the CDR3 is TGCGCCAGCAGCCGCGACACTAGTTTCAATGAGCAGTTCTTC.